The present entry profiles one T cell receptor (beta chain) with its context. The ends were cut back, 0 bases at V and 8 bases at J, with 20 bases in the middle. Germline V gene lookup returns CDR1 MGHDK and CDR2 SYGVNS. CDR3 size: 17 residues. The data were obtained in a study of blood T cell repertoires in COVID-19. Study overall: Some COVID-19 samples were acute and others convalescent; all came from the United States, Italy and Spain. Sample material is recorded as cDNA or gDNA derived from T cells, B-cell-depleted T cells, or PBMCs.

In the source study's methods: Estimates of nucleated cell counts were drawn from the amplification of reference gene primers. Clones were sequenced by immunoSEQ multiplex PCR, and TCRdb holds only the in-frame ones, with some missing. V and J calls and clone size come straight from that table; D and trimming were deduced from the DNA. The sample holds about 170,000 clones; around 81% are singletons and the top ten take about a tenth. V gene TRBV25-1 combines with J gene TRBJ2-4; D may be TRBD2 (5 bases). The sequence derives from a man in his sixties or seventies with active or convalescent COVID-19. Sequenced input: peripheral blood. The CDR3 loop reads CASSEYIQRRRGDIQYF. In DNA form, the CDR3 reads TGTGCCAGCAGTGAATATATCCAGAGGAGGAGAGGAGACATTCAGTACTTC. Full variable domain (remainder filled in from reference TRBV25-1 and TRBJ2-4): EADIYQTPRYLVIGTGKKITLECSQTMGHDKMYWYQQDPGMELHLIHYSYGVNSTEKGDLSSESTVSRIRTEHFPLTLESARPSHTSQYLCASSEYIQRRRGDIQYFGAGTRLSVL.